Given below is one T cell receptor (beta chain) in context. Its antigen is still unknown. This entry is derived from a study of T cells in localized non-small cell lung cancer. Findings of the study overall: Median detection of top 100 tumor clones in adjacent lung was 57 clones. Higher adjacent-lung clonality was associated with shorter survival.

Sequencing used immunoSEQ multiplex PCR; TCRdb keeps in-frame clones, though not all of them. Of tens of thousands of clones listed, approximately 84% are singletons. The sample in question was peripheral blood, obtained before any cancer treatment. The clonotype comes from an older male donor with stage I squamous cell lung carcinoma.

CDR3 amino acids: CASSPTAGVNTIYF. CDR3 bases: TGTGCCAGCTCACCAACGGCGGGGGTGAACACCATATATTTT. V is TRBV18 and J is TRBJ1-3; a weak D match, TRBD1 (5 bases). V was trimmed by 2 bases and J by 7 bases, leaving 12 bases between them. Germline V CDR1 and CDR2: KGHSH, LQKENI. This CDR3 contains 14 residues.